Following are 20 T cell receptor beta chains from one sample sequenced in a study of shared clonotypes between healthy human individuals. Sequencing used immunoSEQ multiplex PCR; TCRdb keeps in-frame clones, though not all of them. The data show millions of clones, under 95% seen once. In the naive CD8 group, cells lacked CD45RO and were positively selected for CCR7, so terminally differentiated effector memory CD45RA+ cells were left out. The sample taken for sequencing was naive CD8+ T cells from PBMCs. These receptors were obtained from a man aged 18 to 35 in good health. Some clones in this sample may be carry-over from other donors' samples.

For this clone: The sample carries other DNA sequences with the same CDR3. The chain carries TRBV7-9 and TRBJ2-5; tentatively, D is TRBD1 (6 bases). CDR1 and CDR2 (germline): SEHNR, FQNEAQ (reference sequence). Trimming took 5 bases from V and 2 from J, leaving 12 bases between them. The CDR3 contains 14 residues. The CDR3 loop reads CASSQRTDQETQYF. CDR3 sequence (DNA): TGTGCCAGCAGCCAACGGACAGATCAAGAGACCCAGTACTTC.

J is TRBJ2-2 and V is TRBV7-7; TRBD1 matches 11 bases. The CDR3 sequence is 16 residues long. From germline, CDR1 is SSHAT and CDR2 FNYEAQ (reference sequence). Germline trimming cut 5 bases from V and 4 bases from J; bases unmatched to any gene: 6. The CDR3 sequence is CASSIHGTGGTGELFF. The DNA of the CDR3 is TGTGCCAGCAGCATCCACGGGACAGGGGGCACCGGGGAGCTGTTTTTT.

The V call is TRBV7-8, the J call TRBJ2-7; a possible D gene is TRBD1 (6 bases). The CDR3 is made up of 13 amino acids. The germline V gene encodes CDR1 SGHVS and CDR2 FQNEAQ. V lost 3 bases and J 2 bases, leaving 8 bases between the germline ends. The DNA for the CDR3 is TGTGCCAGCAGCTTCAAGGGGGCCTACGAGCAGTACTTC. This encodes CASSFKGAYEQYF.

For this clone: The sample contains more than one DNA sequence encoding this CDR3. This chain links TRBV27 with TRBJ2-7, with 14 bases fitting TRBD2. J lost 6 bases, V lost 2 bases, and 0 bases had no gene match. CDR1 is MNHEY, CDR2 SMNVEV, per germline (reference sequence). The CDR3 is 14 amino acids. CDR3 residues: CASSLGLAGGEQYF. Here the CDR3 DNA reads TGTGCCAGCAGTTTAGGACTAGCGGGGGGCGAGCAGTACTTC.

The CDR3: CASRLAGTHNEQFF. The CDR3 DNA sequence: TGTGCCAGCAGACTAGCGGGGACCCACAATGAGCAGTTCTTC. The rearrangement uses TRBV6-5 and TRBJ2-1; 10 nucleotides align to TRBD2. Germline assignment: CDR1 MNHEY and CDR2 SVGAGI. This CDR3 contains 14 residues. V trimming: 6 bases; J trimming: 5 bases; junction bases outside the gene matches: 4.

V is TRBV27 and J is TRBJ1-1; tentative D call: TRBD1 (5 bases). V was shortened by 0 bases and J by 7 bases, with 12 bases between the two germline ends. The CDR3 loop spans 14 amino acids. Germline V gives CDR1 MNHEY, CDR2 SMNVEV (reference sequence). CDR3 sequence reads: CASSLSIGEGEAFF. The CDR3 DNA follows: TGTGCCAGCAGTTTATCAATAGGGGAGGGTGAAGCTTTCTTT.

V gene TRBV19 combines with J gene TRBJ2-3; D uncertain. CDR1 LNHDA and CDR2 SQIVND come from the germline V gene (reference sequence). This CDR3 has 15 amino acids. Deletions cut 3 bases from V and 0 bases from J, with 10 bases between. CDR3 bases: TGTGCCAGTAGTATGTCAGGTCCTAGCACAGATACGCAGTATTTT. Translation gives CASSMSGPSTDTQYF.

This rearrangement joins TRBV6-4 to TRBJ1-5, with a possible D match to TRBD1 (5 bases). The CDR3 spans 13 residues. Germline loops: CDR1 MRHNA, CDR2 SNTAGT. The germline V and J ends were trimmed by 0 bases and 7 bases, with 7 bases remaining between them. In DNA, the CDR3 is TGTGCCAGCAGTGACTCCTCAGGGCAGCCCCAGCATTTT. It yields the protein CASSDSSGQPQHF.

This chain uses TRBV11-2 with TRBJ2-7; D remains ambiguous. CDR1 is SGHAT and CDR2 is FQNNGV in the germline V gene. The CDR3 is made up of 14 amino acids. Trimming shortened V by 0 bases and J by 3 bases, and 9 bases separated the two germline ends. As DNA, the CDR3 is TGTGCCAGCAGCTTAGAAGGCGAGGACTACGAGCAGTACTTC. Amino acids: CASSLEGEDYEQYF.

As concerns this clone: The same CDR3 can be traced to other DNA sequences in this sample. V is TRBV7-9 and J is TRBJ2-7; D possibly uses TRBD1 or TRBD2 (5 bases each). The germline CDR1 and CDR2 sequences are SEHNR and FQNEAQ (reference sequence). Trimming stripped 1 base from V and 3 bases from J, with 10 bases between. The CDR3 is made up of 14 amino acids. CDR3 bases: TGTGCCAGCAGCTTAGTGGGGGACGGCTACGAGCAGTACTTC. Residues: CASSLVGDGYEQYF.

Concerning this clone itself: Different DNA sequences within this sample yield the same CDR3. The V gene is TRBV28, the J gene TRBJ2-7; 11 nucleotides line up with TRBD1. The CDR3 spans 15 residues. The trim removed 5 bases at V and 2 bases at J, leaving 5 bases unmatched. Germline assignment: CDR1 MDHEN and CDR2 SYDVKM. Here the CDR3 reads CASSLGQGAAYEQYF. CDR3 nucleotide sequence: TGTGCCAGCAGTCTAGGACAGGGGGCTGCCTACGAGCAGTACTTC. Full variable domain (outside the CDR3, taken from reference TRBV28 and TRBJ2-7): DVKVTQSSRYLVKRTGEKVFLECVQDMDHENMFWYRQDPGLGLRLIYFSYDVKMKEKGDIPEGYSVSREKKERFSLILESASTNQTSMYLCASSLGQGAAYEQYFGPGTRLTVT.

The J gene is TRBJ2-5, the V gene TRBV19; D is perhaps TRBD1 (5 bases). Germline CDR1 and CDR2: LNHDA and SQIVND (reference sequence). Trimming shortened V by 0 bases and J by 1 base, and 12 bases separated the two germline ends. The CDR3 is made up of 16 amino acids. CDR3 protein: CASSIDDSSSQETQYF. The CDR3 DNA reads TGTGCCAGTAGTATAGATGACAGCTCCTCCCAAGAGACCCAGTACTTC.

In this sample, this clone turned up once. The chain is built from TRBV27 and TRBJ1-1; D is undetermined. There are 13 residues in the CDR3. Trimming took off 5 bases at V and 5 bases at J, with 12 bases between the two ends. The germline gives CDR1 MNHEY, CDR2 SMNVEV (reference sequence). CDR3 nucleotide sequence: TGTGCCAGCAGTCACAACTTAGGGACTGAAGCTTTCTTT. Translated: CASSHNLGTEAFF.

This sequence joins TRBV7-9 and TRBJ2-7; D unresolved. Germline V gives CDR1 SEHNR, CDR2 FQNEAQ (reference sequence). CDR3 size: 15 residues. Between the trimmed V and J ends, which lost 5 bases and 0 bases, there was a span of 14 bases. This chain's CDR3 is CASSGPPVGSYEQYF. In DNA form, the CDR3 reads TGTGCCAGCAGCGGCCCTCCAGTAGGCTCCTACGAGCAGTACTTC.

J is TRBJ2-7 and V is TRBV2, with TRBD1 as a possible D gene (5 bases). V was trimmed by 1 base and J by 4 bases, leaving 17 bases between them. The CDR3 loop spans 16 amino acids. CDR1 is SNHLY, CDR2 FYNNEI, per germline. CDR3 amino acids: CASSEDRQRAWYEQYF. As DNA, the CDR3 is TGTGCCAGCAGTGAAGACCGACAGAGAGCGTGGTACGAGCAGTACTTC.

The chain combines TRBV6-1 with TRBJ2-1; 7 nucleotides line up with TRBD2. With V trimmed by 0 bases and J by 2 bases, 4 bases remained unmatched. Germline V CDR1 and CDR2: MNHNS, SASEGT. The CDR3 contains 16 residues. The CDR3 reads CASSEARGSPYNEQFF. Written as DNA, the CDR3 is TGTGCCAGCAGTGAAGCGCGCGGGAGCCCCTACAATGAGCAGTTCTTC.

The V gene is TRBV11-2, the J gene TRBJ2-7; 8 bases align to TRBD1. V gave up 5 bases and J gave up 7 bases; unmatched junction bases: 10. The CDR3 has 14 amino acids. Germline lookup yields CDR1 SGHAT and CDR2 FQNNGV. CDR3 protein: CASSLWTGIVEQYF. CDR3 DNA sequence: TGTGCCAGCAGCCTGTGGACAGGGATTGTGGAGCAGTACTTC.

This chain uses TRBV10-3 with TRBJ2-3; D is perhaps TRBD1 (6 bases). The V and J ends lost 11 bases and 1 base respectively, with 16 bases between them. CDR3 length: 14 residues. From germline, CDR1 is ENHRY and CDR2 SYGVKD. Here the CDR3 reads CAGGDRPGTDTQYF. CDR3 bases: TGTGCCGGGGGCGACCGCCCGGGCACAGATACGCAGTATTTT.

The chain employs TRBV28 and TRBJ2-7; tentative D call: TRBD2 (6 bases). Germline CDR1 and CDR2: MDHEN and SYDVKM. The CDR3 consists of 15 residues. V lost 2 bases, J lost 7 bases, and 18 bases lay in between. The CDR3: CASSLTAGIPREQYF. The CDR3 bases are TGTGCCAGCAGTTTAACGGCGGGGATACCACGAGAGCAGTACTTC.

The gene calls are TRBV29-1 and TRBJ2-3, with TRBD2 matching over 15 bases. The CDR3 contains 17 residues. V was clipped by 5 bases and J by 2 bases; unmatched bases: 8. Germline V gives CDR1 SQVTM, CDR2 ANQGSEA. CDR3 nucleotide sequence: TGCAGCGTTACCGGGACTAGCGGGAGGACGGTCACAGATACGCAGTATTTT. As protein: CSVTGTSGRTVTDTQYF.